Here is one T cell receptor (beta chain) with its context. The antigen is unknown. The entry originates in a study of blood T cell dynamics during melanoma immunotherapy. Overall study: Patients with metastatic melanoma got pembrolizumab or nivolumab-ipilimumab as first-line care. Study-wide points: At W3, later disease-control patients showed bifurcated PBMC repertoire changes, unlike progressors. Clones driving repertoire changes may be melanoma-specific or general immune activation.

Libraries were prepared by immunoSEQ multiplex PCR; TCRdb keeps only in-frame clonotypes and omits some of them. The top ten hold roughly 9% of the sample, which has approximately 13,000 clones, about 81% seen once. Time point denoted: pre-treatment baseline. CDR3 length equals 15 residues. Germline V gives CDR1 MNHEY, CDR2 SMNVEV (reference sequence). V lost 0 bases to trimming and J lost 10 bases; unmatched junction nucleotides: 8. The source was blood, collected from a patient treated with checkpoint blockade. This receptor was identified in a human donor with melanoma. V usage is TRBV27 and J usage is TRBJ2-1; 8 nucleotides align to TRBD1. The CDR3 here is CASSLSRQGANEQFF. The CDR3, as DNA: TGTGCCAGCAGTTTATCGAGGCAGGGGGCTAACGAGCAGTTCTTC.